This TCR beta chain was sequenced during a study of blood T cell repertoires in COVID-19. Clones were read by immunoSEQ multiplex PCR, and TCRdb kept only the in-frame ones, dropping some. The sample includes 210,000 or so clones, roughly nine tenths of them seen just once. Per the germline V gene, CDR1 is SEHNR and CDR2 is FQNEAQ (reference sequence). This CDR3 spans 12 amino acids. V lost 2 bases, J lost 6 bases, and 8 bases lay in between. Participants' own reports of clinical history determined their cohort assignment. Sequencing was carried out using PBMCs or T cells enriched from blood (not recorded which). This chain uses TRBV7-9 with TRBJ2-7; D gene ambiguous. This TCR derives from a woman in her fifties or sixties in a cohort exposed to, infected with or recovered from COVID-19 (not recorded which). CDR3 residues: CASSLLNSEQYF. The CDR3 nucleotides are TGTGCCAGCAGCTTATTAAATTCCGAGCAGTACTTC.